This TCR beta chain comes out of a study of control samples from healthy donors and cancer patients. The V end was cut by 6 bases, the J end by 6 bases, with 20 bases between. There are 15 residues in the CDR3. Germline-derived CDR1 and CDR2 are MNHEY and SVGAGI. The assay was immunoSEQ multiplex PCR, and TCRdb's table has in-frame clones only and misses some. The sample records 95,000 to 130,000 clones, 85% to 95% being singletons. The gene calls are TRBV6-5 and TRBJ1-1; tentative D call: TRBD1 (5 bases). This sequence was found in a man younger than 45 in good health. Specimen: blood. CDR3 loop: CASSLSAEGAAEAFF. CDR3 coding DNA: TGTGCCAGCAGCCTGTCCGCGGAAGGGGCGGCTGAAGCTTTCTTT.